This T cell receptor (beta chain) was sequenced in a study of regulatory T cells in long-lasting Graves disease. Study-wide results and caveats: Not thyroid tissue but only peripheral blood was studied.

To note about this clonotype: The antigen remains unidentified.

The V end lost 3 bases, the J end lost 2 bases, and 11 bases lay between the germline ends. The CDR3 covers 14 residues. Germline V gene sequence: CDR1 SGHNT, CDR2 YYREEE (reference sequence). Building of the TCR beta libraries involved iRepertoire HTBI primers and Arm-PCR of CDR3 regions. TCRdb independently ran MiXCR on the multiplex PCR reads; one entry per CDR3 protein. The sample holds a few hundred thousand distinct CDR3 sequences; about 13% are singletons and the top ten take 8% to 10%. Documented time point: newly diagnosed GD, antithyroid drugs for less than 3 months. TCR sequences were obtained from RNA taken from PBMCs. A volume of 9 to 9.5 milliliters of peripheral blood was collected in EDTA tubes. This sample also appeared in a second study, on T cells in Graves' hyperthyroidism and ophthalmopathy. That source reports: Diagnoses used clinical symptoms, serum thyroxine and TRAb, thyroid ultrasound and orbital computed tomography.

The sequences come from peripheral blood mononuclear cells (PBMCs), collected at new diagnosis, from a patient treated with antithyroid drugs. The chain couples TRBV5-4 to TRBJ2-5; TRBD2 is a possible D gene (5 bases). The clonotype comes from a man in his thirties or forties with Graves disease. CDR3 nucleotides: TGTGCCAGCAGCTCCGCGGGTCGGCAAGAGACCCAGTACTTC. Encoded protein: CASSSAGRQETQYF.